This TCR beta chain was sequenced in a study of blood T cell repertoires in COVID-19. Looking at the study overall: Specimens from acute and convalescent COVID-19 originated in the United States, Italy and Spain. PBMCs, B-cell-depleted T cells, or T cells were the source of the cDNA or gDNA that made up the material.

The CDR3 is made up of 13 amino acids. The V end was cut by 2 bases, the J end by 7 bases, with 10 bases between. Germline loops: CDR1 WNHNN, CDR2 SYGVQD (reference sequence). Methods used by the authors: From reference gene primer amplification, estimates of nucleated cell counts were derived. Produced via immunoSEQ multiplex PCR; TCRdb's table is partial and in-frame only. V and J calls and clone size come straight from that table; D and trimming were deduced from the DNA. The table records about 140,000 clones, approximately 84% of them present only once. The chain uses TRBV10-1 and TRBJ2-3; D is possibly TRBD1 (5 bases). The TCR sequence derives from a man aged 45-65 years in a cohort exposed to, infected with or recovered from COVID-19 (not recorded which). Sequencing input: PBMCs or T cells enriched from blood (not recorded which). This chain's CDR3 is CASSETGLNTQYF. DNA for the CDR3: TGCGCCAGCAGTGAGACAGGTTTGAATACGCAGTATTTT.